This passage covers 5 T cell receptor beta chains from one sample sequenced in a study of neoadjuvant nivolumab and ipilimumab in lung cancer. Assay used: immunoSEQ multiplex PCR; TCRdb lists only in-frame clones, some missing. The repertoire includes 39,000 or so clones, 85% to 90% of them detected once, and 3.3% sits in the top ten. Source: peripheral blood, taken before neoadjuvant nivolumab, alone or with ipilimumab. The source is an adult with non-small cell lung cancer.

The chain is built from TRBV11-2 and TRBJ2-2; 7 bases align to TRBD2. The V segment lost 1 base and the J segment 1 base; nucleotides outside the gene matches: 0. Germline V lookup: CDR1 SGHAT, CDR2 FQNNGV. This CDR3 has 15 amino acids. The CDR3 protein is CASSLGGRNTGELFF. In DNA, the CDR3 is TGTGCCAGCAGCTTAGGCGGGAGGAACACCGGGGAGCTGTTTTTT.

The chain has TRBV6-4 and TRBJ1-1; TRBD1 is a possible D gene (6 bases). The germline CDR1 and CDR2 sequences are MRHNA and SNTAGT. V lost 7 bases and J lost 0, with 12 bases in between. The CDR3 is 14 residues long. CDR3 residues: CASKGEALNTEAFF. CDR3 DNA: TGTGCCAGCAAGGGGGAGGCCCTGAACACTGAAGCTTTCTTT.

V is TRBV18 and J is TRBJ1-5, with TRBD1 matching 9 bases. CDR3 size: 16 residues. Germline V lookup: CDR1 KGHSH, CDR2 LQKENI. V trimming: 2 bases; J trimming: 8 bases; junction bases outside the gene matches: 10. The CDR3 DNA reads TGTGCCAGCTCACCAGATAATACAGGGGGCCTTGAGCCCCAGCATTTT. Protein: CASSPDNTGGLEPQHF.

This sequence joins TRBV29-1 and TRBJ1-2; 7 positions agree with TRBD1. This CDR3 is built from 10 residues. V dropped 6 bases and J dropped 7; count of bases not matched to a gene: 2. The germline V gene has CDR1 SQVTM and CDR2 ANQGSEA. The CDR3 reads CSVAGGGYTF. The CDR3 coding sequence is TGCAGCGTCGCAGGGGGTGGCTACACCTTC. Full variable domain (missing parts from reference TRBV29-1 and TRBJ1-2): SAVISQKPSRDICQRGTSLTIQCQVDSQVTMMFWYRQQPGQSLTLIATANQGSEATYESGFVIDKFPISRPNLTFSTLTVSNMSPEDSSIYLCSVAGGGYTFGSGTRLTVV.

The chain employs TRBV30 and TRBJ2-7; D perhaps matches TRBD2 (5 bases). V was pared by 2 bases and J by 3 bases, with 17 bases between. Germline lookup yields CDR1 GTSNPN and CDR2 SVGIG (reference sequence). The CDR3 covers 15 residues. Here the CDR3 reads CAWSPLGLALYEQYF. The CDR3 bases are TGTGCCTGGAGTCCCTTAGGCCTAGCCCTCTACGAGCAGTACTTC.